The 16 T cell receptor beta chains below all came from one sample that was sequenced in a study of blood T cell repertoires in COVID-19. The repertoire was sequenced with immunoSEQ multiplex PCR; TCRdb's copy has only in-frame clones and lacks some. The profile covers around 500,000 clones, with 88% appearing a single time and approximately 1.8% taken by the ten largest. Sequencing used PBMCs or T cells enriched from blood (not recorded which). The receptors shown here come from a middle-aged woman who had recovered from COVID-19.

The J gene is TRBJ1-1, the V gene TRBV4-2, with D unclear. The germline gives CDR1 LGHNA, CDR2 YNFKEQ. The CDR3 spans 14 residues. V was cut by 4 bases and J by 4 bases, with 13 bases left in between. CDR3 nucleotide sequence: TGTGCCAGCAGCCTGACACCTGCCGGCACTGAAGCTTTCTTT. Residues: CASSLTPAGTEAFF.

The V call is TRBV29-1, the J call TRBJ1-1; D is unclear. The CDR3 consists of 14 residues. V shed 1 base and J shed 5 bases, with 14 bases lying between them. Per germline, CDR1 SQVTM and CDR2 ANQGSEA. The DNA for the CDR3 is TGCAGCGTTGAAGGGAGGTCTTCCCGTACTGAAGCTTTCTTT. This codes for CSVEGRSSRTEAFF.

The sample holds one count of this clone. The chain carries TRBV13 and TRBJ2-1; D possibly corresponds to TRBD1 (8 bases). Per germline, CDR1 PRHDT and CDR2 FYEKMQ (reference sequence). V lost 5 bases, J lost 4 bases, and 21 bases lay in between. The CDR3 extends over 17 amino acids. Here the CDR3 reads CASSKGAGQAKYNEQFF. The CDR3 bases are TGTGCCAGCAGCAAAGGAGCGGGACAGGCTAAATACAATGAGCAGTTCTTC.

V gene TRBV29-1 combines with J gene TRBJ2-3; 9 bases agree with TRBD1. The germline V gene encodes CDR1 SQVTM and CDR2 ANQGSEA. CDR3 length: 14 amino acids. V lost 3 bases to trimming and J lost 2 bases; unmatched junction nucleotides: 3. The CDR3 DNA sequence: TGCAGCGTTGACGACAGGGGGGACACAGATACGCAGTATTTT. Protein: CSVDDRGDTDTQYF.

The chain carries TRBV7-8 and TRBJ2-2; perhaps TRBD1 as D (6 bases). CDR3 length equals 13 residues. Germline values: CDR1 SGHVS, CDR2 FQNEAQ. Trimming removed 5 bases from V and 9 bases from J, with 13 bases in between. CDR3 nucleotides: TGTGCCAGCAGCCAGGACAGCATCCGGGAGCTGTTTTTT. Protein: CASSQDSIRELFF.

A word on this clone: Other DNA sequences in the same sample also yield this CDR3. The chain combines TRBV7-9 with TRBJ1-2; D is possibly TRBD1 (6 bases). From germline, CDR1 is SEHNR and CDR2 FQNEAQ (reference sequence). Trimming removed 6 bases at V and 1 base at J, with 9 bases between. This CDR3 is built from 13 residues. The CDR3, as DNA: TGTGCCAGCAGTTTACAGGGTAACTATGGCTACACCTTC. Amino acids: CASSLQGNYGYTF.

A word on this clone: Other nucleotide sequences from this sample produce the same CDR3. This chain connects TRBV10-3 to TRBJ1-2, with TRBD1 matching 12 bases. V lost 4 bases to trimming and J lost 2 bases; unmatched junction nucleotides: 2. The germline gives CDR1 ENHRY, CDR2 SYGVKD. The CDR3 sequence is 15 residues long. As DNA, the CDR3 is TGTGCCATCAGTGGGGGACAGGGGGCGAACTATGGCTACACCTTC. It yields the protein CAISGGQGANYGYTF.

DNA of the CDR3: TGCAGCGTTGAACCGGGACTAGCGGGAGAAAGGTACTTC. Protein sequence: CSVEPGLAGERYF. The rearrangement uses TRBV29-1 and TRBJ2-7; 14 bases are a match to TRBD2. The CDR3 is 13 amino acids. The junction had 6 bases not matched to a gene; V was cut back by 2 bases and J by 12 bases. CDR1 and CDR2 from the germline V gene are SQVTM and ANQGSEA.

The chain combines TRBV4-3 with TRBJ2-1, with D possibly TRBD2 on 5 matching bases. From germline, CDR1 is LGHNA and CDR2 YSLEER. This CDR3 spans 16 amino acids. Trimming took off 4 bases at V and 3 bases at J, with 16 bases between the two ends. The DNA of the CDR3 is TGCGCCAGCAGCCGATCGAGGGTAACATTCTACAATGAGCAGTTCTTC. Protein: CASSRSRVTFYNEQFF.

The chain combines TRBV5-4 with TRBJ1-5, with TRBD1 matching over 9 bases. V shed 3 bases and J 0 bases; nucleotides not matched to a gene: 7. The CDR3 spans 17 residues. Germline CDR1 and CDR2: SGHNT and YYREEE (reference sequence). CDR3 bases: TGTGCCAGCAGCTACGGGACAGGGCAATCTAGCAATCAGCCCCAGCATTTT. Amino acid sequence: CASSYGTGQSSNQPQHF.

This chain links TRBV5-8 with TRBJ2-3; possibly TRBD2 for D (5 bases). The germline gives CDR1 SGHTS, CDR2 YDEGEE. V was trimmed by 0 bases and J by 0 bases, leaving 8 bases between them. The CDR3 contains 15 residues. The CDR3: CASSLGGHSTDTQYF. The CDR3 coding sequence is TGTGCCAGCAGCTTGGGAGGGCATAGCACAGATACGCAGTATTTT.

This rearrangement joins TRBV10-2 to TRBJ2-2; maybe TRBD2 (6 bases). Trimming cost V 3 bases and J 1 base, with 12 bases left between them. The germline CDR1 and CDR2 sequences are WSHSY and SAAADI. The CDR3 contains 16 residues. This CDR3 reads CASSERRGQNTGELFF. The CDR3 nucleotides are TGCGCCAGCAGTGAAAGGCGGGGTCAGAACACCGGGGAGCTGTTTTTT.

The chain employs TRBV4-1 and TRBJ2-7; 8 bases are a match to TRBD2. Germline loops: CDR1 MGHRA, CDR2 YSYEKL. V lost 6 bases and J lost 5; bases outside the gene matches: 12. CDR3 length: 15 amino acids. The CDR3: CASSLANGRADEQYF. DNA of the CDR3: TGCGCCAGCAGTCTCGCCAACGGGAGGGCAGACGAGCAGTACTTC.

Written as DNA, the CDR3 is TGTGCCAGCAGCTTAGACGGTGGCTACACCTTC. As protein: CASSLDGGYTF. The chain combines TRBV13 with TRBJ1-2, with unresolved D. The V end was cut by 1 base, the J end by 7 bases, with 4 bases between. CDR1 PRHDT and CDR2 FYEKMQ come from the germline V gene (reference sequence). The length of the CDR3 is 11 residues. Variable domain in full (rest from reference TRBV13 and TRBJ1-2): AAGVIQSPRHLIKEKRETATLKCYPIPRHDTVYWYQQGPGQDPQFLISFYEKMQSDKGSIPDRFSAQQFSDYHSELNMSSLELGDSALYFCASSLDGGYTFGSGTRLTVV.

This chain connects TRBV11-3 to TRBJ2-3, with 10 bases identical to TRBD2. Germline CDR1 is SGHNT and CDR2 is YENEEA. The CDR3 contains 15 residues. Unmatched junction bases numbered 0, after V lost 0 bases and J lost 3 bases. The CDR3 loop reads CASSLEAGGTDTQYF. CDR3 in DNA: TGTGCCAGCAGCTTAGAAGCGGGAGGGACAGATACGCAGTATTTT. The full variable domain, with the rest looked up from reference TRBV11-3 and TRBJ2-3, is EAGVVQSPRYKIIEKKQPVAFWCNPISGHNTLYWYLQNLGQGPELLIRYENEEAVDDSQLPKDRFSAERLKGVDSTLKIQPAELGDSAVYLCASSLEAGGTDTQYFGPGTRLTVL.

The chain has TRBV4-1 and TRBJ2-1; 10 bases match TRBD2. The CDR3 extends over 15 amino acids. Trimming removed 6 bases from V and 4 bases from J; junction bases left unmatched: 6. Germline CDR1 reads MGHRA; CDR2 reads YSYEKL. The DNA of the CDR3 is TGCGCCAGCAGGCCATGGACTAGCGGATACAATGAGCAGTTCTTC. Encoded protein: CASRPWTSGYNEQFF.